A selection of T cell receptor beta chains follows, all from one sample in a study of lymphopenia after photon versus proton radiotherapy. Data came from immunoSEQ multiplex PCR; TCRdb stores just in-frame clones and leaves some out. The table records approximately 62,000 clones, 70% to 85% of them present only once. The starting material was peripheral blood, obtained from a patient treated with proton-based radiotherapy. The source of these receptors is a man between 60 and 75 years old with pancreatic cancer. Both conserved end residues are part of each CDR3. The D gene is left open where the match is weak. The size entry is marked missing in some rows and otherwise reads once, few, many or a size class.

>TRBJ2-1|TRBD2|TRBV6-5|-
TGTGCCAGCAGTTATACGGGAGGCTCCTACAATGAGCAGTTCTTC
CASSYTGGSYNEQFF
>TRBJ2-7|TRBD2|TRBV28|-
TGTGCCAGCAGTACCCCCGGGACTAGTTACCCCGAGCAGTACTTC
CASSTPGTSYPEQYF
>TRBJ1-2|-|TRBV5-1|few
TGCGCCAGCAGCTTGGGACAAGGGGTCATCTACACCTTC
CASSLGQGVIYTF
>TRBJ1-2|-|TRBV18|-
TGTGCCAGCTCACCACCGGGGGTCAGTGGCTACACCTTC
CASSPPGVSGYTF
>TRBJ2-5|TRBD1|TRBV5-1|-
TGCGCCAGCAGCTTGGGACAGGGAGAGACCCAGTACTTC
CASSLGQGETQYF
>TRBJ1-2|TRBD1|TRBV11-1|-
TGTGCCAGCAGCTCCCCCCGGGACAGGGGCCAGAAAGAATATGGCTACACCTTC
CASSSPRDRGQKEYGYTF
>TRBJ2-3|-|TRBV14|-
TGTGCCAGCAGCCAGATTTTGTCTAGTGCGCAGTATTTT
CASSQILSSAQYF
>TRBJ2-5|-|TRBV5-1|-
TGCGCCAGCAGCTTGGGGGCGACGGGGTGGTCGGGAGAGACCCAGTACTTC
CASSLGATGWSGETQYF
>TRBJ2-7|-|TRBV27|once
TGTGCCAGCAGTTCCCTATTCGGGGCCTCCTACGAGCAGTACTTC
CASSSLFGASYEQYF
>TRBJ2-6|-|TRBV11-3|-
TGTGCCAGCAGCTTAGTTGATCTGGGGAGCTCTGGGGCCAACGTCCTGACTTTC
CASSLVDLGSSGANVLTF
>TRBJ1-1|-|TRBV5-1|once
TGCGCCAGCAGCCGGCAAACAGGAGATATGAACACTGAAGCTTTCTTT
CASSRQTGDMNTEAFF
>TRBJ2-7|TRBD1|TRBV7-9|-
TGTGCCAGCAGCCCACCGTCCGCAGGGGGTCACGAGCAGTACTTC
CASSPPSAGGHEQYF
>TRBJ1-5|-|TRBV7-2|-
TGTGCCAGCAGATGGGGACCGGATAGCAATCAGCCCCAGCATTTT
CASRWGPDSNQPQHF
>TRBJ2-5|-|TRBV7-9|-
TGTGCCAGCAGCCCAGGGACCTATGAGACCCAGTACTTC
CASSPGTYETQYF
>TRBJ1-5|-|TRBV19|once
TGTGCCAGTCAAGACCGGGGGGATGGTCAGCCCCAGCATTTT
CASQDRGDGQPQHF
>TRBJ2-5|-|TRBV7-6|-
TGTGCCAGCAGTCCCCGGGGGGAGACCCAGTACTTC
CASSPRGETQYF
>TRBJ2-3|TRBD2|TRBV18|once
TGTGCCAGCTCGCCGACTAGCGGGAGGGCCCGTGATACGCAGTATTTT
CASSPTSGRARDTQYF
>TRBJ2-1|-|TRBV10-1|-
TGCGCCAGCAGTGACGGACCGAATGAGCAGTTCTTC
CASSDGPNEQFF
>TRBJ2-1|TRBD2|TRBV4-1|-
TGCGCCAGCAGCCGCGGCGGACTAGCGGCCCTGGGTAATGAGCAGTTCTTC
CASSRGGLAALGNEQFF
>TRBJ2-1|-|TRBV27|-
TGTGCCAGCAGTTACACGGGGAGAAACCGGGATGAGCAGTTCTTC
CASSYTGRNRDEQFF